This is a list of T cell receptor beta chains from one sample in a study of cytomegalovirus exposure and HLA in healthy donors. The repertoire was sequenced with immunoSEQ multiplex PCR; TCRdb's copy has only in-frame clones and lacks some. This repertoire shows under 200,000 clones, 80% found once; its top ten account for roughly 6.3%. Sequenced: PBMCs. The receptors here all came from a male donor in good health and CMV-seropositive. Both conserved end residues are trimmed from each CDR3. Each record gives: J gene, D gene, V gene, CDR3 length, CDR3 protein. The D gene is left open where the match is weak.

TRBJ2-2	TRBD1	TRBV27	14	ASSSMTGGNTGELF
TRBJ1-2	.	TRBV7-9	15	SSSLARGGFSNYGYT
TRBJ1-1	.	TRBV5-6	11	ASSLGGFTEAF
TRBJ2-1	TRBD2	TRBV7-2	11	ASSFREVNEQF
TRBJ1-1	.	TRBV2	12	ASRGTRGWTEAF
TRBJ2-5	.	TRBV27	12	ASSLGPDGETQY
TRBJ2-1	.	TRBV7-9	15	ASSSRGTGYTYNEQF
TRBJ1-3	.	TRBV11-3	15	ASSLDHAGETGNTIY
TRBJ1-2	TRBD1	TRBV5-4	14	ASSLGTGVPSYGYT
TRBJ1-2	TRBD1	TRBV19	12	ASVPGQGDYGYT
TRBJ2-6	TRBD1	TRBV28	18	ASSFTGQGRVSSGANVLT
TRBJ1-6	TRBD1	TRBV19	12	ASTRDRDNSPLH
TRBJ2-2	TRBD2	TRBV30	14	AWTKSGRMGNGELF
TRBJ2-5	TRBD2	TRBV18	13	ASSPSLAGAETQY
TRBJ1-6	TRBD1	TRBV6-1	14	ASSKGDRGYNSPLH
TRBJ2-7	TRBD1	TRBV19	13	ASSSYRDSSYEQY
TRBJ2-1	.	TRBV6-5	10	ASSYRGGEQF
TRBJ1-2	TRBD1	TRBV27	14	ASSPGTGALNYGYT
TRBJ2-7	TRBD1	TRBV25-1	15	ASSEFPGTGSTYEQY
TRBJ2-1	.	TRBV6-6	11	ASSYNFYNEQF
TRBJ2-7	TRBD1	TRBV19	12	ASSIVPGGYEQY
TRBJ2-5	TRBD2	TRBV30	18	AWNRIRGTSGRREQETQY
TRBJ1-1	TRBD1	TRBV7-9	13	SSSHTTGANTEAF
TRBJ1-2	TRBD1	TRBV6-4	14	ASSDSGTGAYYGYT
TRBJ2-3	.	TRBV30	13	ASSIGGRVTNTQY
TRBJ1-2	.	TRBV7-6	12	ASSRRVAGEGYT
TRBJ2-7	.	TRBV6-5	12	ASSGVAGESEQY
TRBJ2-3	.	TRBV5-1	14	ASTDRPVLGTDTQY
TRBJ1-1	TRBD1	TRBV5-1	13	ASSFGTGSGTEAF
TRBJ2-1	TRBD2	TRBV9	13	ASSVGTGGPYEQF
TRBJ2-7	TRBD1	TRBV6-5	13	ASSWGPGQANEQY
TRBJ2-7	.	TRBV4-1	13	ASSQDSWDTYEQY
TRBJ1-1	.	TRBV7-9	14	ASSFADATGNTEAF
TRBJ2-7	.	TRBV11-3	11	ASSSTDIYEQY
TRBJ2-5	TRBD2	TRBV5-1	13	ASIPGDYQSETQY
TRBJ2-7	.	TRBV7-6	10	ASSHPGIEQY
TRBJ1-3	TRBD1	TRBV5-1	13	ASSGTGRSGNTIY
TRBJ2-5	.	TRBV27	11	ATSGGAAKTQY
TRBJ2-7	.	TRBV18	13	ASSPSLRVPNEQY
TRBJ1-6	.	TRBV27	13	ASSFMGHFNSPLH
TRBJ2-4	.	TRBV29-1	10	SVGPRSDIQY
TRBJ1-5	.	TRBV7-2	12	ASRSGWDNQPQH
TRBJ1-2	TRBD1	TRBV27	12	ASSFLGQNYGYT
TRBJ1-1	.	TRBV7-2	10	ASSLILGAAF
TRBJ2-1	TRBD2	TRBV12-5	16	ASGPPPTSGSSYNEQF
TRBJ1-3	.	TRBV7-9	11	ASRGRSGNTIY